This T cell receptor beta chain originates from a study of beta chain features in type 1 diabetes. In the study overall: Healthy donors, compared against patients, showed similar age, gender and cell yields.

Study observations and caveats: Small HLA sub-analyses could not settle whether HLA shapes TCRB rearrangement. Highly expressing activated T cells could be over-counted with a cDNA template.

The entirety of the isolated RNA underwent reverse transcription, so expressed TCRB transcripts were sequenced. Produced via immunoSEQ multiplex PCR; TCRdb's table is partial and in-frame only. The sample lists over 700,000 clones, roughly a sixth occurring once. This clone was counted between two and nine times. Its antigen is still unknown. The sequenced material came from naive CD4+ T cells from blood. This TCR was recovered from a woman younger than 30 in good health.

The CDR3 spells CASRRADGPYEQYF. CDR3 bases: TGTGCCAGCAGGAGAGCCGACGGTCCCTACGAGCAGTACTTC. The chain joins TRBV6-5 to TRBJ2-7; D ambiguous. CDR1 and CDR2 (germline): MNHEY, SVGAGI. V shed 6 bases and J shed 2 bases, with 14 bases lying between them. This CDR3 contains 14 residues.